These T cell receptor beta chains were read from a single sample in a study of long-term antiretroviral therapy in people with HIV. Method: immunoSEQ multiplex PCR; TCRdb's copy keeps in-frame clones and lacks some. The repertoire consists of 25,000 or so clones, with around 80% occurring once and the leading ten covering roughly 10%. Sequences were derived from unsorted PBMCs, sampled 1.5 years before starting antiretroviral therapy. These receptors were taken from a young man with HIV. Each CDR3 is given with its conserved first and last residue. A D gene is named only where the DNA matches it firmly. Expanded clones get a size class; other rows say once, few or many, or leave the size out.

length	size	D	J	V	DNA	CDR3
14	-	-	TRBJ1-5	TRBV2	TGTGCCAGCATGGGCGACAGAAACAATCAGCCCCAGCATTTT	CASMGDRNNQPQHF
14	-	TRBD2	TRBJ2-2	TRBV19	TGTGCCAGTAGTAAACTAGCGATACACGGGGAGCTGTTTTTT	CASSKLAIHGELFF
15	medium-sized	-	TRBJ2-3	TRBV28	TGTGCCAGCAGCCCGAATTCCGAAATCACAGATACGCAGTATTTT	CASSPNSEITDTQYF
12	-	-	TRBJ2-3	TRBV2	TGTGCCAGCAGGCCAAATTTAGATACGCAGTATTTT	CASRPNLDTQYF
13	-	-	TRBJ2-7	TRBV27	TGTGCCAGCAGTTTAAAAACAGACTACGAGCAGTACTTC	CASSLKTDYEQYF
11	-	-	TRBJ1-1	TRBV6-5	TGTGCCAGCTTCGGGAACACTGAAGCTTTCTTT	CASFGNTEAFF
13	-	TRBD1	TRBJ1-2	TRBV10-3	TGTGCCATCAGTGACCCCACAGGGGAAGGCTACACCTTC	CAISDPTGEGYTF
17	-	-	TRBJ2-7	TRBV14	TGTGCCAGCAGCCATTCTAGCATTCGGGTGCTAGGATACGAGCAGTACTTC	CASSHSSIRVLGYEQYF
13	-	-	TRBJ2-1	TRBV6-6	TGTGCCAGCAGAACAGATCTCTACAATGAGCAGTTCTTC	CASRTDLYNEQFF
15	-	TRBD2	TRBJ2-5	TRBV6-1	TGTGCCAGCAGTGAAACAACGGGGGGCCAAGAGACCCAGTACTTC	CASSETTGGQETQYF
15	-	-	TRBJ1-1	TRBV9	TGTGCCAGCAGCGCCGAGGGGGATAAATACACTGAAGCTTTCTTT	CASSAEGDKYTEAFF
13	-	-	TRBJ2-6	TRBV28	TGTGCCAGCATAAAGTCTGGGGCCAACGTCCTGACTTTC	CASIKSGANVLTF
15	-	TRBD1	TRBJ1-2	TRBV4-1	TGCGCCAGCAGCTTTAGGGACAGGGAATTAGGTGGCTACACCTTC	CASSFRDRELGGYTF
13	-	-	TRBJ1-3	TRBV11-2	TGTGCCAGCAGCTCGCTCTCTGGAAACACCATATATTTT	CASSSLSGNTIYF
14	-	TRBD1	TRBJ1-3	TRBV19	TGTGCCAGTGGACAGGTCCTCTCTGGAAACACCATATATTTT	CASGQVLSGNTIYF
16	-	-	TRBJ1-6	TRBV30	TGTGCCTGGAAGCCCAATCTGGACCTTTATAATTCACCCCTCCACTTT	CAWKPNLDLYNSPLHF
13	-	TRBD1	TRBJ1-5	TRBV9	TGTGCCAGCGGCCTGACAGGGAATCAGCCCCAGCATTTT	CASGLTGNQPQHF
15	-	-	TRBJ1-2	TRBV7-3	TGTGCCAGCAGCTTTGGTGTTGGGGGGCAGGGCGGCTACACCTTC	CASSFGVGGQGGYTF
14	-	-	TRBJ2-7	TRBV15	TGTGCCACCAGCAGAGAAACAGGGCAGAACGAGCAGTACTTC	CATSRETGQNEQYF
14	-	-	TRBJ1-5	TRBV28	TGTGCCAGCAGTTGGGACCGTAGCAATCAGCCCCAGCATTTT	CASSWDRSNQPQHF
17	-	TRBD1	TRBJ1-3	TRBV5-6	TGTGCCAGCAGCTTGGTTGACAGGGGGACGGCTGGAAACACCATATATTTT	CASSLVDRGTAGNTIYF
15	-	TRBD2	TRBJ2-1	TRBV29-1	TGCAGCGTTGAAGATCGGGGGGGACTCTACAATGAGCAGTTCTTC	CSVEDRGGLYNEQFF
13	-	-	TRBJ2-7	TRBV7-9	TGTGCCAGCAGCCGGGACCGCTCCTACGAGCAGTACTTC	CASSRDRSYEQYF
16	few	TRBD2	TRBJ2-7	TRBV7-9	TGTGCCAGCAGCATTGTAGCGGGGTGGACTACCCTCGAGCAGTACTTC	CASSIVAGWTTLEQYF
14	-	TRBD1	TRBJ2-7	TRBV9	TGTGCCAGCAGCGAGACAGGGATTCCCTACGAGCAGTACTTC	CASSETGIPYEQYF
14	-	-	TRBJ2-1	TRBV7-9	TGTGCCAGCAGCTTAGCGCCCGCCCCCGATGAGCAGTTCTTC	CASSLAPAPDEQFF
14	once	TRBD1	TRBJ1-4	TRBV5-5	TGTGCCAGCAGCAAAGGGACAGGGGGCGAAAAACTGTTTTTT	CASSKGTGGEKLFF
16	-	TRBD2	TRBJ2-3	TRBV7-9	TGTGCCAGCAGCCCCCCAAGCGGGGGGGACACAGATACGCAGTATTTT	CASSPPSGGDTDTQYF
12	-	-	TRBJ1-2	TRBV6-6	TGTGCCAGCAGTACAGCCGTATATGGCTACACCTTC	CASSTAVYGYTF
17	-	-	TRBJ2-3	TRBV19	TGTGCCAGTAGTGCTTGGACGGCAGACCCTAGCACAGATACGCAGTATTTT	CASSAWTADPSTDTQYF
12	-	-	TRBJ2-7	TRBV7-3	TGTGCCAGCAGCCCAATGAGTGGCGAGCAGTACTTC	CASSPMSGEQYF
14	-	TRBD1	TRBJ2-3	TRBV4-3	TGCGCCAGCAGCCAAGTACAGGGGGCAGATACGCAGTATTTT	CASSQVQGADTQYF
15	few	TRBD2	TRBJ2-7	TRBV10-3	TGTGCCATCAGTGGGAAACTAGGGCGGGAGGACGAGCAGTACTTC	CAISGKLGREDEQYF
15	-	-	TRBJ2-1	TRBV7-2	TGTGCCAGCAGCTTATATTCGAGCTCCTACAATGAGCAGTTCTTC	CASSLYSSSYNEQFF
16	-	-	TRBJ1-4	TRBV14	TGTGCCAGCAGTCAAGGGTTTGAGCTCCTCGATGAAAAACTGTTTTTT	CASSQGFELLDEKLFF
15	once	-	TRBJ1-4	TRBV9	TGTGCCAGCAGCGCCCAGGATGCAACTAATGAAAAACTGTTTTTT	CASSAQDATNEKLFF
14	-	TRBD1	TRBJ2-2	TRBV27	TGTGCCAGCAGTAAGACAGGGGCGGGCGGGGAGCTGTTTTTT	CASSKTGAGGELFF
15	-	-	TRBJ1-5	TRBV6-5	TGTGCCAGCAGTTACGGGGGCCCAGCACAACAGCCCCAGCATTTT	CASSYGGPAQQPQHF
16	-	-	TRBJ2-3	TRBV4-3	TGCGCCAGCAGCCAAGATCGGGGGGCTATGGCAGATACGCAGTATTTT	CASSQDRGAMADTQYF
12	-	-	TRBJ2-7	TRBV18	TGTGCCAGCTCACTAGGGACTGGCGAGCAGTACTTC	CASSLGTGEQYF
13	few	-	TRBJ2-1	TRBV10-2	TGCGCCAGCAGGGACGACAGCTACAATGAGCAGTTCTTC	CASRDDSYNEQFF